Listed here is a single TCR beta chain. In the source study's methods: Researchers report that nucleated cell counts were estimated from reference gene primer amplification. Using immunoSEQ multiplex PCR, the repertoire was profiled, and TCRdb retains in-frame clones only, with some absent. V, J and clone size are those of that table, while D and trimming were read from the DNA. The sample records approximately 170,000 clones, about 86% being singletons. This sample is part of a study of blood T cell repertoires in COVID-19. V was shortened by 5 bases and J by 4 bases, with 8 bases between the two germline ends. The CDR3 totals 12 residues. Looked up from germline, CDR1 is PRHDT and CDR2 is FYEKMQ (reference sequence).

The source material was peripheral blood. J is TRBJ1-2 and V is TRBV13; D remains unclear. This TCR was recovered from a woman aged 65 to 85 with acute or convalescent COVID-19. Here the CDR3 DNA reads TGTGCCAGCAGCCCCGGACTCTATGGCTACACCTTC. It codes for CASSPGLYGYTF.